This entry is about one T cell receptor (beta chain). Antigen unknown. This sample was taken from a study of identifying expanded T cells in peripheral blood. General observations from the study: Over two and four weeks, about 15 and 19 clones changed, versus approximately 1.1 between replicates. Clone count variance between approximately 2-week samples rose with total template count.

Sequencing was performed with immunoSEQ multiplex PCR; in TCRdb, only in-frame clones are kept and a portion is missing. The sample has around 120,000 clones, around 88% seen once; the top ten hold around 8.2%. The receptor was derived from a person aged 18 to 75 in good health. Sequencing used blood.

The DNA for the CDR3 is TGTGCCAGTAGCCCAGGGACGGACGAGCAGTACTTC. This sequence encodes CASSPGTDEQYF. The rearrangement uses TRBV19 and TRBJ2-7; D tentatively reads TRBD1 or TRBD2 (5 bases each). Germline values: CDR1 LNHDA, CDR2 SQIVND (reference sequence). V lost 6 bases, J lost 5 bases, and 11 bases lay in between. The CDR3 runs to 12 residues.